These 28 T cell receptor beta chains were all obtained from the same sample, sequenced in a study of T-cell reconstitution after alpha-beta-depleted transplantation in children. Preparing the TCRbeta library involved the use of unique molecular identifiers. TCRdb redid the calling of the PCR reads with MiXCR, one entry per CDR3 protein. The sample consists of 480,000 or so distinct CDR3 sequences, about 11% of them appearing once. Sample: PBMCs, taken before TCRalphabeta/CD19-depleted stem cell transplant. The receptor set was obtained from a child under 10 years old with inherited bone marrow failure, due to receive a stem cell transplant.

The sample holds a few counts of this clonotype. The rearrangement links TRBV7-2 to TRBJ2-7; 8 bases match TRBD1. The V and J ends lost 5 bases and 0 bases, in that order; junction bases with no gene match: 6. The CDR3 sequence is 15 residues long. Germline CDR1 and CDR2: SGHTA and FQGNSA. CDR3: CASSRGQALSYEQYF. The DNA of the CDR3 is TGTGCCAGCAGCCGGGGACAGGCCCTCTCCTACGAGCAGTACTTC.

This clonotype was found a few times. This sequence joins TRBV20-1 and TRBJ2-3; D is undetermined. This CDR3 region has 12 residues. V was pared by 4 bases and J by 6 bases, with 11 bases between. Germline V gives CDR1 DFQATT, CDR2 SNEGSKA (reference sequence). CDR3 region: CSAMRSMDTQYF. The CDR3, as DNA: TGCAGTGCTATGAGATCCATGGATACGCAGTATTTT.

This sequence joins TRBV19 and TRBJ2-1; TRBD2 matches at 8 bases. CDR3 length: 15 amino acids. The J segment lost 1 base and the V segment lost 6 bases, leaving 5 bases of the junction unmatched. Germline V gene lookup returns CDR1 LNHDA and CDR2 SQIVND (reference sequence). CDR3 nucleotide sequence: TGTGCCAGTAGATCCGGGACTAGGTCCTACAATGAGCAGTTCTTC. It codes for CASRSGTRSYNEQFF.

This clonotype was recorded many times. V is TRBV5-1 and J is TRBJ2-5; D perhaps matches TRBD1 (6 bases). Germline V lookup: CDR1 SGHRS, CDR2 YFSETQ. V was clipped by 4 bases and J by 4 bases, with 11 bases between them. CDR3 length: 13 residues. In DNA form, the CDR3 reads TGCGCCAGCAGCCCGGACAGTACAGAGACCCAGTACTTC. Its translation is CASSPDSTETQYF.

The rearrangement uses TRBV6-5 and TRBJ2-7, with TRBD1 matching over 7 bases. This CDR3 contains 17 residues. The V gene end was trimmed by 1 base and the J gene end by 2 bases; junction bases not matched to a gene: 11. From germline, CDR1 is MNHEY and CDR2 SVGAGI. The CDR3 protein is CASSYFIAGTETYEQYF. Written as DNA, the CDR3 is TGTGCCAGCAGTTACTTTATAGCCGGGACAGAGACCTACGAGCAGTACTTC.

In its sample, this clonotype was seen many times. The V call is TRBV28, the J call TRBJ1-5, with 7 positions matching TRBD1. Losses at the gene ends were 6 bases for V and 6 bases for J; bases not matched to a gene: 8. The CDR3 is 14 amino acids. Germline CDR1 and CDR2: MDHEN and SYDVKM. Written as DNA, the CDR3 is TGTGCCAGCAGCCGACAGGGTTCGCGTCAGCCCCAGCATTTT. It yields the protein CASSRQGSRQPQHF. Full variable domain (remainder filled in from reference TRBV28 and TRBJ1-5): DVKVTQSSRYLVKRTGEKVFLECVQDMDHENMFWYRQDPGLGLRLIYFSYDVKMKEKGDIPEGYSVSREKKERFSLILESASTNQTSMYLCASSRQGSRQPQHFGDGTRLSIL.

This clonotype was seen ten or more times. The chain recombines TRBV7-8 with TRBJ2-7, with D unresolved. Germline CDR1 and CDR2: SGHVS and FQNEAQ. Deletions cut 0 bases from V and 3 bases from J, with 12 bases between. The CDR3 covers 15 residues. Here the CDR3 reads CASSLAGAGYYEQYF. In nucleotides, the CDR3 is TGTGCCAGCAGCTTAGCGGGCGCTGGCTACTACGAGCAGTACTTC.

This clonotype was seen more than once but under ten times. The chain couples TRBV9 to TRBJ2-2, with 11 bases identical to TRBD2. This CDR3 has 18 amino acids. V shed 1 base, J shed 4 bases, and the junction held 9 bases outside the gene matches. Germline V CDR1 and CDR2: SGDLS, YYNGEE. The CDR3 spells CASSVPTLAGGSTGELFF. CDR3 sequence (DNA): TGTGCCAGCAGCGTACCCACTTTAGCGGGAGGGAGCACCGGGGAGCTGTTTTTT.

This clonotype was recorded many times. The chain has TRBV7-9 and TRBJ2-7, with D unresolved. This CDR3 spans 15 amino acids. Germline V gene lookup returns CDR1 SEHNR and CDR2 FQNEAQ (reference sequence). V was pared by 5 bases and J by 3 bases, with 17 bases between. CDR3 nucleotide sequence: TGTGCCAGCAGCGCCCCTTTAGATGCGCACTACGAGCAGTACTTC. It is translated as CASSAPLDAHYEQYF.

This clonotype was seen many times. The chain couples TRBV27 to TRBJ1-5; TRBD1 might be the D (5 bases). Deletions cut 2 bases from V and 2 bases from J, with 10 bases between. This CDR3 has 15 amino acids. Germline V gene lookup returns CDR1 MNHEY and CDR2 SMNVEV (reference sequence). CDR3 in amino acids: CASSLGGLGNQPQHF. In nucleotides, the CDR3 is TGTGCCAGCAGTTTAGGGGGTCTGGGCAATCAGCCCCAGCATTTT.

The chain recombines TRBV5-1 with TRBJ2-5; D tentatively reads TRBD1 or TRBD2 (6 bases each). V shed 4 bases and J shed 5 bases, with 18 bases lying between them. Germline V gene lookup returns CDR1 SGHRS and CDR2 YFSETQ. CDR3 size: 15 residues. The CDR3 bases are TGCGCCAGCAGCCTGGGTTTAGGGGGACTGGAGACCCAGTACTTC. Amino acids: CASSLGLGGLETQYF.

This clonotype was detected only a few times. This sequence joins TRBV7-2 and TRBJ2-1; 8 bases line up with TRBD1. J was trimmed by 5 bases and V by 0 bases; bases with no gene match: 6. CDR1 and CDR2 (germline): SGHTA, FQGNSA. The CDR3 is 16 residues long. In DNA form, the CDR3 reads TGTGCCAGCAGCTTAGCTGGACAGGGATTTAACAATGAGCAGTTCTTC. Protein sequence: CASSLAGQGFNNEQFF. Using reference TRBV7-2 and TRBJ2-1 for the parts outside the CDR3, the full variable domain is GAGVSQSPSNKVTEKGKDVELRCDPISGHTALYWYRQSLGQGLEFLIYFQGNSAPDKSGLPSDRFSAERTGGSVSTLTIQRTQQEDSAVYLCASSLAGQGFNNEQFFGPGTRLTVL.

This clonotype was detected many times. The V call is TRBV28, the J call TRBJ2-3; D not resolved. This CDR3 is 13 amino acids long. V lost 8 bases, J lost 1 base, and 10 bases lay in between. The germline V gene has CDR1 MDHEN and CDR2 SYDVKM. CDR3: CASRMAGTDTQYF. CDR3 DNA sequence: TGTGCCAGCCGGATGGCAGGCACAGATACGCAGTATTTT. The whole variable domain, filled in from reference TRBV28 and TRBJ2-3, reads DVKVTQSSRYLVKRTGEKVFLECVQDMDHENMFWYRQDPGLGLRLIYFSYDVKMKEKGDIPEGYSVSREKKERFSLILESASTNQTSMYLCASRMAGTDTQYFGPGTRLTVL.

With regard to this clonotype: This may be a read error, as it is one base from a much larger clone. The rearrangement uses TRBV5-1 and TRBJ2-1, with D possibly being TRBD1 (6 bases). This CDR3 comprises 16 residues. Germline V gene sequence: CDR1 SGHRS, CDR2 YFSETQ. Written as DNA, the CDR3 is TGCACCAGCAGGGCCCAAACAGGGTACTCCTACAATGAGCAGTTCTTC. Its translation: CTSRAQTGYSYNEQFF.

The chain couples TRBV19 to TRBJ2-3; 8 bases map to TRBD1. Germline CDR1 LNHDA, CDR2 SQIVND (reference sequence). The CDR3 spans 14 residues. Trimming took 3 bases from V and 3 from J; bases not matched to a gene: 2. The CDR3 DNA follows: TGTGCCAGTAGTATCGGACAGGGAACAGATACGCAGTATTTT. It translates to CASSIGQGTDTQYF.

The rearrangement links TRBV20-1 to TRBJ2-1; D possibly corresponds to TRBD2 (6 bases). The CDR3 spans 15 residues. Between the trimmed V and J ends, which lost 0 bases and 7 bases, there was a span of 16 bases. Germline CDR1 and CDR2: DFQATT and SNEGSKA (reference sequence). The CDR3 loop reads CSARDGGRRRNEQFF. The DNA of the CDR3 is TGCAGTGCTAGAGATGGGGGGAGGCGGAGGAATGAGCAGTTCTTC.

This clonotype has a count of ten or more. In DNA form, the CDR3 reads TGTGCCAGCATCCCTCTAGCGGAGCAGACCGGGGAGCTGTTTTTT. Translation: CASIPLAEQTGELFF. The chain is built from TRBV6-1 and TRBJ2-2; 7 bases line up with TRBD2. The CDR3 runs to 15 residues. V dropped 7 bases and J dropped 5; count of bases not matched to a gene: 10. Germline V gives CDR1 MNHNS, CDR2 SASEGT.

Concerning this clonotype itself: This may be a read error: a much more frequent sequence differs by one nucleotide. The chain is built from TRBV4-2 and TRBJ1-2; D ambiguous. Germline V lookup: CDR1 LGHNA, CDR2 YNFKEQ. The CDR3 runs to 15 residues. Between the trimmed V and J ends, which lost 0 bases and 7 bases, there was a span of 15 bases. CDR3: CASSQEGQRFSGYTF. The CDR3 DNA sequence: TGTGCCAGCAGCCAAGAAGGGCAGCGATTTTCTGGCTACACCTTC.

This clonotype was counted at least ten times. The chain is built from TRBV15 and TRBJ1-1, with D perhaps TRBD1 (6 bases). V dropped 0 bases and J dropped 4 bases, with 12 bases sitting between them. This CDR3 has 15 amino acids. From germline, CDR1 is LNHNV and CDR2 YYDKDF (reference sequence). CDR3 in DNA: TGTGCCACCAGCAGAGATTACGCAGGGGCCACTGAAGCTTTCTTT. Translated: CATSRDYAGATEAFF.

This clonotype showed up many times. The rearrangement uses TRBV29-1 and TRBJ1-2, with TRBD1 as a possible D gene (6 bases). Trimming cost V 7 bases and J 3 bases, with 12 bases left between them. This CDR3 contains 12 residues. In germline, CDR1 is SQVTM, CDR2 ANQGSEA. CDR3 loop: CSDLQGDYGYTF. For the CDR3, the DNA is TGCAGCGACCTACAGGGTGACTATGGCTACACCTTC.

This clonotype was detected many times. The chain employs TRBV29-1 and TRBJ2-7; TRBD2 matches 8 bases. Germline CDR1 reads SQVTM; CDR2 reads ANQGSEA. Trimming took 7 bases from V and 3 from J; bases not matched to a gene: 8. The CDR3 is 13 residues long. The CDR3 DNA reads TGCAGCGCCTCGGGACTAGACCTCTACGAGCAGTACTTC. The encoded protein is CSASGLDLYEQYF.

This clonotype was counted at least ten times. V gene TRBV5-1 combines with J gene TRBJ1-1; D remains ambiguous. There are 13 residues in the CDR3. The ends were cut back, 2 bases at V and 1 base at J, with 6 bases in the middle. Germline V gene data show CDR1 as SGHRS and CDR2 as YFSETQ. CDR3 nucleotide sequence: TGCGCCAGCAGCTTCATACAGAACACTGAAGCTTTCTTT. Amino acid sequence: CASSFIQNTEAFF.

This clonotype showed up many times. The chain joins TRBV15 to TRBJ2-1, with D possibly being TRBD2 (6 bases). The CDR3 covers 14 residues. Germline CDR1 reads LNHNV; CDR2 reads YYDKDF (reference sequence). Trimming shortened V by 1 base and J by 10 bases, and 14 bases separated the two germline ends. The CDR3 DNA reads TGTGCCACCAGCAGAGGCGGGATCCTATGGGAGCAGTTCTTC. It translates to CATSRGGILWEQFF.

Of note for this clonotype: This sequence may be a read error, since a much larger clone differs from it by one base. CDR3 residues: CASSYSTGRELFF. CDR3 sequence (DNA): TGTGCCAGCAGTTACTCGACTGGCCGGGAGCTGTTTTTT. V gene TRBV6-6 combines with J gene TRBJ2-2; D is unresolved. The germline V gene encodes CDR1 MNHNY and CDR2 SVGAGI (reference sequence). V was clipped by 0 bases and J by 9 bases, with 8 bases between them. This CDR3 contains 13 residues.

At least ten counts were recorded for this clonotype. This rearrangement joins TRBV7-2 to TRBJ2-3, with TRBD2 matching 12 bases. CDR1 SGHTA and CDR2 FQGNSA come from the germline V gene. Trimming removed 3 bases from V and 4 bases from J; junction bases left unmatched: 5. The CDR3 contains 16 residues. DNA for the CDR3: TGTGCCAGCAGCTTGATACTAGCGGGAGGCGCAGATACGCAGTATTTT. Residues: CASSLILAGGADTQYF.

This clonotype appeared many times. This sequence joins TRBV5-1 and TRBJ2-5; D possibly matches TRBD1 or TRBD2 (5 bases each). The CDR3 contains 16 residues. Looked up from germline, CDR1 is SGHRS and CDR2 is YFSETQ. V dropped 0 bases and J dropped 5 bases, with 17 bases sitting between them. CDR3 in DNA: TGCGCCAGCAGCTTGGGATGGGACCATTATGAGGAGACCCAGTACTTC. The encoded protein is CASSLGWDHYEETQYF.

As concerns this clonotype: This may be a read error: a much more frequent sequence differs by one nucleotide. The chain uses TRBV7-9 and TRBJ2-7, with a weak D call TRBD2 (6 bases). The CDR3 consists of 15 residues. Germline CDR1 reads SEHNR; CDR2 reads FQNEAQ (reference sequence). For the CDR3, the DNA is TGTGCCAGCAGCCTAATCGCGGGACCAGCCTACGACCAGTACTTC. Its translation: CASSLIAGPAYDQYF.

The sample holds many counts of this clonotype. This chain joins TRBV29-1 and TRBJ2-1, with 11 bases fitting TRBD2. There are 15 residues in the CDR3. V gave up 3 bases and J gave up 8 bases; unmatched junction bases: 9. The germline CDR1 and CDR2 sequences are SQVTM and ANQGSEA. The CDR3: CSVDPSATSGDEQFF. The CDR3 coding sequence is TGCAGCGTTGACCCATCCGCGACTAGCGGGGATGAGCAGTTCTTC.